The 24 T cell receptor beta chains listed next were all sequenced from one sample in a study of OX40 agonist ivuxolimab in advanced cancers. The method was the immunoSEQ multiplex PCR assay. Held by TCRdb, this immuneACCESS table contains in-frame sequences only and omits some clones. Under half of the omission traces to an unresolved V gene where checked; the cause of the rest is unknown. The sample table contains tens of thousands of clones; only one count was recorded for around 90% of them. Around 2% of the sample rests with the top ten. Here the sequenced sample was CD4+ or CD8+ T cells sorted from blood, taken in a trial of the OX40 agonist ivuxolimab. Every receptor here comes from an adult with an advanced solid tumor such as melanoma, head and neck, liver or kidney cancer.

The genes are TRBV28 and TRBJ1-5; D remains ambiguous. The CDR3 is made up of 17 amino acids. Germline values: CDR1 MDHEN, CDR2 SYDVKM. V lost 4 bases to trimming and J lost 4 bases, with 20 bases between them. This chain's CDR3 is CASSSHAGQAKNQPQHF. DNA of the CDR3: TGTGCCAGCAGTTCACACGCAGGTCAGGCCAAAAATCAGCCCCAGCATTTT.

V and J are TRBV2 and TRBJ2-5; D gene uncertain. This CDR3 has 15 amino acids. Germline V gene data show CDR1 as SNHLY and CDR2 as FYNNEI. The V end lost 6 bases, the J end lost 4 bases, and 18 bases lay between the germline ends. CDR3 sequence: CASREWRPPRETQYF. The CDR3 DNA follows: TGTGCCAGCAGGGAGTGGCGGCCCCCACGAGAGACCCAGTACTTC.

The chain combines TRBV4-1 with TRBJ2-3, with D maybe TRBD2 (7 bases). This CDR3 comprises 15 residues. Per the germline V gene, CDR1 is MGHRA and CDR2 is YSYEKL. V was cut by 4 bases and J by 1 base, with 12 bases left in between. CDR3 in amino acids: CASSRGGGGTDTQYF. The CDR3 DNA follows: TGCGCCAGCAGCCGGGGGGGCGGGGGCACAGATACGCAGTATTTT.

The rearrangement joins TRBV25-1 to TRBJ1-6; D is possibly TRBD1 (5 bases). V lost 3 bases and J 9 bases, leaving 18 bases between the germline ends. The CDR3 is made up of 16 amino acids. Germline CDR1 and CDR2: MGHDK and SYGVNS. CDR3 in amino acids: CASSDPIGMGGSPLHF. CDR3 in DNA: TGTGCCAGCAGTGATCCGATAGGCATGGGGGGTTCACCCCTCCACTTT.

V usage is TRBV5-1 and J usage is TRBJ1-3, with D unresolved. Germline V CDR1 and CDR2: SGHRS, YFSETQ. With 4 bases removed from V and 4 bases from J, the gap between germline ends came to 15 bases. The CDR3 totals 15 residues. DNA for the CDR3: TGCGCCAGCAGCACGGCCTCCATTTCCGGAAACACCATATATTTT. Translation gives CASSTASISGNTIYF.

This clone was detected once. This chain links TRBV13 with TRBJ2-7; 12 nucleotides agree with TRBD2. With V trimmed by 5 bases and J by 4 bases, 6 bases remained unmatched. CDR3 length equals 15 residues. From germline, CDR1 is PRHDT and CDR2 FYEKMQ (reference sequence). The CDR3 DNA reads as TGTGCCAGCAGCCCCGGACTAGCGGGGAGTTACGAGCAGTACTTC. Translated, it gives CASSPGLAGSYEQYF.

The chain is built from TRBV5-1 and TRBJ2-3; D is perhaps TRBD1 (5 bases). Trimming removed 5 bases from V and 2 bases from J, with 9 bases in between. Germline V gene data show CDR1 as SGHRS and CDR2 as YFSETQ. The CDR3 loop spans 13 amino acids. CDR3 protein: CASSKGPTDTQYF. DNA for the CDR3: TGCGCCAGCAGTAAGGGGCCCACAGATACGCAGTATTTT.

This chain connects TRBV7-9 to TRBJ2-1; 10 nucleotides align to TRBD2. This CDR3 is 13 amino acids long. Germline lookup yields CDR1 SEHNR and CDR2 FQNEAQ (reference sequence). Unmatched junction bases numbered 1, after V lost 5 bases and J lost 6 bases. CDR3 sequence (DNA): TGTGCCAGCAGCCGGACTAGCGGCAATGAGCAGTTCTTC. Translating it yields CASSRTSGNEQFF.

CDR3 sequence (DNA): TGCGCCAGCAGCGCCGCGACAGGGTCTTATGGCTACACCTTC. Protein: CASSAATGSYGYTF. The J gene is TRBJ1-2, the V gene TRBV5-1, with 7 bases identical to TRBD1. Germline V gene lookup returns CDR1 SGHRS and CDR2 YFSETQ. The CDR3 loop spans 14 amino acids. Trimming at V came to 4 bases and at J to 5 bases, leaving 8 bases not matched to a gene.

This clone has only one observation. The V call is TRBV6-1, the J call TRBJ1-5; D ambiguous. Germline V gene lookup returns CDR1 MNHNS and CDR2 SASEGT. The CDR3 is made up of 13 amino acids. V was shortened by 11 bases and J by 3 bases, with 14 bases between the two germline ends. The CDR3 DNA sequence: TGTGCCGCGGGGATCGGTCCCAATCAGCCCCAGCATTTT. Its translation: CAAGIGPNQPQHF.

The rearrangement links TRBV9 to TRBJ1-4, with 10 nucleotides matching TRBD1. The CDR3 spans 15 residues. Per germline, CDR1 SGDLS and CDR2 YYNGEE. Germline trimming cut 0 bases from V and 6 bases from J; bases unmatched to any gene: 2. CDR3: CASSVAGTGDEKLFF. The CDR3, as DNA: TGTGCCAGCAGCGTAGCTGGGACAGGGGATGAAAAACTGTTTTTT.

The rearrangement uses TRBV7-2 and TRBJ1-5; D is perhaps TRBD1 (5 bases). The CDR3 contains 16 residues. Germline values: CDR1 SGHTA, CDR2 FQGNSA. V gave up 0 bases and J gave up 1 base, with 10 bases separating them. DNA for the CDR3: TGTGCCAGCAGCTTAGCGCCGGGGGGGAGCAATCAGCCCCAGCATTTT. Translating gives CASSLAPGGSNQPQHF.

V and J are TRBV2 and TRBJ1-5; D is perhaps TRBD1 (5 bases). Germline V gene data show CDR1 as SNHLY and CDR2 as FYNNEI. Trimming removed 0 bases at V and 2 bases at J, with 8 bases between. CDR3 length: 15 amino acids. The CDR3 DNA sequence: TGTGCCAGCAGTGAAGCGGCCAGGGGCAATCAGCCCCAGCATTTT. Amino acids: CASSEAARGNQPQHF.

This rearrangement joins TRBV4-3 to TRBJ2-4; the D gene is possibly TRBD1 (5 bases). CDR1 and CDR2 from the germline V gene are LGHNA and YSLEER. The germline V and J ends were trimmed by 0 bases and 2 bases, with 8 bases remaining between them. CDR3 size: 15 residues. CDR3 residues: CASSQDRATKNIQYF. CDR3 nucleotides: TGCGCCAGCAGCCAAGACAGGGCAACCAAAAACATTCAGTACTTC.

The J gene is TRBJ2-3, the V gene TRBV28; 9 nucleotides align to TRBD2. V gave up 6 bases and J gave up 14 bases; unmatched junction bases: 9. CDR3 length: 12 amino acids. CDR1 is MDHEN, CDR2 SYDVKM, per germline. The CDR3 sequence: CASRTGLAGRYF. Written as DNA, the CDR3 is TGTGCCAGCAGAACGGGACTAGCTGGGAGGTATTTT.

The chain has TRBV19 and TRBJ2-7; 11 positions match TRBD2. CDR1 is LNHDA and CDR2 is SQIVND in the germline V gene (reference sequence). V lost 7 bases, J lost 1 base, and 12 bases stayed unmatched. CDR3 length: 17 amino acids. The chain's CDR3 is CASIVLAGVNSSYEQYF. The CDR3 coding sequence is TGTGCCAGTATCGTACTAGCGGGGGTGAATTCGTCCTACGAGCAGTACTTC.

The chain has TRBV11-1 and TRBJ2-5; a weak D match, TRBD1 (5 bases). Germline V CDR1 and CDR2: SGHAT, FQDESV (reference sequence). V was trimmed by 3 bases and J by 4 bases, leaving 9 bases between them. The CDR3 has 13 amino acids. The CDR3 spells CASSFGQGETQYF. DNA for the CDR3: TGTGCCAGCAGCTTTGGGCAGGGAGAGACCCAGTACTTC.

CDR3 in amino acids: CAISESGTGGFNLPYEQYF. The CDR3 bases are TGTGCCATCAGTGAGTCAGGGACAGGGGGTTTCAATCTACCCTACGAGCAGTACTTC. The rearrangement links TRBV10-3 to TRBJ2-7; the match to TRBD1 covers 11 bases. V was clipped by 0 bases and J by 2 bases; unmatched bases: 12. The CDR3 contains 19 residues. Germline V gene data show CDR1 as ENHRY and CDR2 as SYGVKD.

The V gene is TRBV5-4, the J gene TRBJ2-5; possibly TRBD2 for D (6 bases). The CDR3 loop spans 15 amino acids. Trimming shortened V by 4 bases and J by 4 bases, and 17 bases separated the two germline ends. In germline, CDR1 is SGHNT, CDR2 YYREEE (reference sequence). CDR3 coding DNA: TGTGCCAGCAGCGTAACCCGGGGGTCGAGAGAGACCCAGTACTTC. Its translation: CASSVTRGSRETQYF.

This chain connects TRBV4-1 to TRBJ1-1; D is perhaps TRBD1 (5 bases). CDR1 is MGHRA, CDR2 YSYEKL, per germline. This CDR3 is built from 15 residues. V was cut by 3 bases and J by 4 bases, with 15 bases left in between. Written as DNA, the CDR3 is TGCGCCAGCAGCCACCAACCACAGGCTAGCACTGAAGCTTTCTTT. Translated: CASSHQPQASTEAFF.

The chain carries TRBV18 and TRBJ2-7, with 7 bases that match TRBD1. Germline V gene data show CDR1 as KGHSH and CDR2 as LQKENI. The V gene end was trimmed by 3 bases and the J gene end by 4 bases; junction bases not matched to a gene: 12. This CDR3 is built from 16 residues. For the CDR3, the DNA is TGTGCCAGCTCACCGGGACCAGGAACAGGGGTGTACGAGCAGTACTTC. This codes for CASSPGPGTGVYEQYF.

This clone was seen more than once but under ten times. The CDR3 DNA reads as TGTGCCAGCAGCGTAGGGTTTGGACAGGGGGCTTTCGGGGAGCTGTTTTTT. Its translation is CASSVGFGQGAFGELFF. This chain joins TRBV9 and TRBJ2-2; 11 bases fit TRBD1. Germline V gives CDR1 SGDLS, CDR2 YYNGEE. The CDR3 spans 17 residues. J gave up 7 bases and V 0 bases, and 8 bases lay outside the gene matches.

This chain joins TRBV6-4 and TRBJ2-7; 12 nucleotides align to TRBD2. CDR3 length equals 15 residues. Looked up from germline, CDR1 is MRHNA and CDR2 is SNTAGT. Trimming at V came to 4 bases and at J to 4 bases, leaving 5 bases not matched to a gene. The CDR3 coding sequence is TGTGCCAGCAGTGGACTAGCGGGAGCTGTATACGAGCAGTACTTC. Its translation is CASSGLAGAVYEQYF.

This rearrangement joins TRBV6-1 to TRBJ2-1, with 11 bases identical to TRBD1. Trimming at V came to 4 bases and at J to 2 bases, leaving 7 bases not matched to a gene. The CDR3 consists of 17 residues. Germline values: CDR1 MNHNS, CDR2 SASEGT. CDR3 amino acids: CASSVDRGRNPYNEQFF. CDR3 DNA sequence: TGTGCCAGCAGTGTGGACAGGGGGCGTAACCCCTACAATGAGCAGTTCTTC.